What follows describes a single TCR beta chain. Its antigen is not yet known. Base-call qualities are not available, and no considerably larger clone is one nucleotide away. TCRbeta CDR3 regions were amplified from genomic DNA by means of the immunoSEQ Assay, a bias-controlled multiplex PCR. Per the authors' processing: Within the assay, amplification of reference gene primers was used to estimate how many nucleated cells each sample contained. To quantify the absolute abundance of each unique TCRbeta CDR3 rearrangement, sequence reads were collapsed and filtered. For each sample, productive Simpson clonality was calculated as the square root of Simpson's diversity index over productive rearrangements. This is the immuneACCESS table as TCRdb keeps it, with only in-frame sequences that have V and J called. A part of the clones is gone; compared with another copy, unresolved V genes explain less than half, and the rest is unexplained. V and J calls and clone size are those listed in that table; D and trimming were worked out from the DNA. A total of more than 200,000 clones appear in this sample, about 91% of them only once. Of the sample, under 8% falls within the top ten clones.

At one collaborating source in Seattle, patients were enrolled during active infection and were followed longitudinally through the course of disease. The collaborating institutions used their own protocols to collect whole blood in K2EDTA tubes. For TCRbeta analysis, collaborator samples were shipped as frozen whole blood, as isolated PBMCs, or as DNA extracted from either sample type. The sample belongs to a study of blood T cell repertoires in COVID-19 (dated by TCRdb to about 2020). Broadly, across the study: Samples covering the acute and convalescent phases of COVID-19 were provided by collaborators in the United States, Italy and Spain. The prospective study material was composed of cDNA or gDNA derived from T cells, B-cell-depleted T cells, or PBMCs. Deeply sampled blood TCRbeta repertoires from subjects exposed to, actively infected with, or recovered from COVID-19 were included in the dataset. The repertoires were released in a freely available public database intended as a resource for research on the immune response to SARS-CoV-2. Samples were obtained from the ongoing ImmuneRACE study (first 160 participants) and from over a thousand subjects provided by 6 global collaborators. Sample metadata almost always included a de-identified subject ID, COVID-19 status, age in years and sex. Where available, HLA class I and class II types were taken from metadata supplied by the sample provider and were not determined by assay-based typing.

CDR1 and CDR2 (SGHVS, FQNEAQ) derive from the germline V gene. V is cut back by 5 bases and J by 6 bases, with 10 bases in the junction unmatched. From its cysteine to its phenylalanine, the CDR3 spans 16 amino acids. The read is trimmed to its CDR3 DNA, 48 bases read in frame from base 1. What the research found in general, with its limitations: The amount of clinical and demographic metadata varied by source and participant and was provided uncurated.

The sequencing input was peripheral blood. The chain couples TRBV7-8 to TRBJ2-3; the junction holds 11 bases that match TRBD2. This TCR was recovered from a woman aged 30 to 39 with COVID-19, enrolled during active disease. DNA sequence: TGTGCCAGCAGCCCGACTAGCGGGGTCGCGTTGGATACGCAGTATTTT. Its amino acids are CASSPTSGVALDTQYF.